This T cell receptor beta chain was documented in a study of post-analysis software for immune sequencing data. Study-wide points: TRBV5-6, TRBV5-1 and TRBV20-1 belonged to a set of a few TRBV segments that were more frequent in patients than controls.

The CDR3 has 16 residues. Trimming removed 4 bases from V and 5 bases from J; junction bases left unmatched: 9. From germline, CDR1 is SEHNR and CDR2 FQNEAQ (reference sequence). About this clonotype: Its matching antigen is unknown.

Built from TCR beta cDNA, the libraries had unique molecular identifiers in them. Via MiXCR, TCRdb re-called the PCR reads, giving one row per CDR3 protein. The data contain almost 700,000 distinct CDR3 sequences, approximately 59% of them singletons. V and J are TRBV7-9 and TRBJ2-7, with 12 bases matching TRBD2. This clonotype was sampled from a girl aged 2 to 9 with multiple sclerosis. Sequences were obtained from blood. CDR3 sequence reads: CASSYHGLAGNNEQYF. In nucleotides, the CDR3 is TGTGCCAGCAGCTACCATGGACTAGCGGGAAATAACGAGCAGTACTTC.